These T cell receptor beta chains were read from a single sample in a study of HIV-infected patients and healthy controls. A single record per CDR3 protein comes from TCRdb applying MiXCR to the 5' RACE reads. The profile shows around 13,000 distinct CDR3 sequences, around 9% of them singletons. The sample was blood. The receptors come from an adult in good health. CDR3s include the opening cysteine and the closing phenylalanine or tryptophan. A D gene is named only where the DNA matches it firmly. Clone sizes are given selectively: once, few, many, or a class where the clone is expanded.

j_call clone_size cdr3_length v_call d_call cdr3_nt cdr3_aa
TRBJ2-2 . 12 TRBV7-6 . TGTGCCAGCAGCTTAGCCTCCGGGGAGCTGTTTTTT CASSLASGELFF
TRBJ1-5 many 14 TRBV9 . TGTGCCAGCAGCGTAGGTAGAGGAGGAGGGCCCCAGCATTTT CASSVGRGGGPQHF
TRBJ2-7 many 11 TRBV29-1 . TGCAGCGTTGCCGTCGGCTACGAGCAGTACTTC CSVAVGYEQYF
TRBJ2-5 medium-sized 14 TRBV20-1 . TGCAGTGCAAAGTCAGGGGGGGCGGGAGAGACCCAGTACTTC CSAKSGGAGETQYF
TRBJ1-1 medium-sized 14 TRBV2 TRBD1 TGTGCCAGCAGGGAGACAGGGGCTACTACTGAAGCTTTCTTT CASRETGATTEAFF
TRBJ2-3 many 15 TRBV3-1 . TGTGCCAGCAGCTCCGTGGGGGTCGTCACAGATACGCAGTATTTT CASSSVGVVTDTQYF
TRBJ2-7 few 15 TRBV4-2 . TGTGCCAGCAGCCAGCTGTTCGGGAGATTGTACGAGCAGTACTTC CASSQLFGRLYEQYF
TRBJ2-1 many 12 TRBV20-1 . TGCAGCTGGGGAAGCTCCTACAATGAGCAGTTCTTC CSWGSSYNEQFF
TRBJ2-5 . 13 TRBV3-1 . TGTGCCAGCAGCCAACCCCCCCAAGAGACCCAGTACTTC CASSQPPQETQYF
TRBJ2-1 medium-sized 15 TRBV20-1 . TGCAGTGCCCCAAGTCGCTGGCGACCTGACGATGAGCAGTTCTTC CSAPSRWRPDDEQFF
TRBJ1-2 . 13 TRBV6-5 . TGTGCCAGCAGTTACGGGCAGGACTATGGCTACACCTTC CASSYGQDYGYTF
TRBJ2-4 medium-sized 12 TRBV20-1 . TGCAGTGCTGTAGGACTGAAAAACATTCAGTACTTC CSAVGLKNIQYF
TRBJ2-3 many 14 TRBV5-1 . TGCGCCAGCAGCTTGACGAATCCCACAGATACGCAGTATTTT CASSLTNPTDTQYF
TRBJ1-6 few 13 TRBV25-1 . TGTGCCAGCAGTGAATCGGCGGGTTCACCCCTCCACTTT CASSESAGSPLHF
TRBJ2-7 few 15 TRBV6-1 TRBD1 TGTGCCAGCAGTGACCAGGCAGGGGGCTCCTACGAGCAGTACTTC CASSDQAGGSYEQYF
TRBJ1-1 few 17 TRBV18 . TGTGCCAGCTCACCACGGGGAACCCTCGTCTCGAACACTGAAGCTTTCTTT CASSPRGTLVSNTEAFF
TRBJ2-1 medium-sized 16 TRBV7-8 TRBD2 TGTGCCAGCAGCTACCGACTAGCGGGAGAAAACAATGAGCAGTTCTTC CASSYRLAGENNEQFF
TRBJ2-1 medium-sized 13 TRBV27 . TGTGCCAGCAGCCCAGAGCGGAACAATGAGCAGTTCTTC CASSPERNNEQFF
TRBJ2-5 . 14 TRBV6-6 . TGTGCCAGCAGTCAGGACGGATATCAAGAGACCCAGTACTTC CASSQDGYQETQYF
TRBJ2-5 many 14 TRBV11-3 . TGTGCCAGCAGCCCGCCGGGCCCTCAAGAGACCCAGTACTTC CASSPPGPQETQYF
TRBJ1-4 few 14 TRBV18 . TGTGCCAGCTCACCTGTACTTCTACAGGAAAAACTGTTTTTT CASSPVLLQEKLFF
TRBJ1-1 medium-sized 16 TRBV5-4 TRBD1 TGTGCCAGCAGCTTGGGAGACAGGGGGCACATACCTGAAGCTTTCTTT CASSLGDRGHIPEAFF
TRBJ2-5 medium-sized 16 TRBV2 . TGTGCCAGCAGTGAAGGGGCACTCGGGCCCCAAGAGACCCAGTACTTC CASSEGALGPQETQYF
TRBJ2-3 many 16 TRBV7-2 TRBD2 TGTGCCAGCAGCTCTGGACTAGCGGGGTTCGGGGATACGCAGTATTTT CASSSGLAGFGDTQYF
TRBJ2-3 medium-sized 14 TRBV12-3/TRBV12-4 . TGTGCCAGCAGGCGCAAGGCTAGCACAGATACGCAGTATTTT CASRRKASTDTQYF
TRBJ2-1 . 12 TRBV20-1 . TGCAGTGCTAATCAGGGCTCCAATGAGCAGTTCTTC CSANQGSNEQFF
TRBJ2-7 . 12 TRBV29-1 . TGCAGCGTTGGAGGGGTAGCTTACGAGCAGTACTTC CSVGGVAYEQYF
TRBJ2-3 many 16 TRBV19 . TGTGCCAGTAGTAGGAGCAGAGGGGGTAGCACAGATACGCAGTATTTT CASSRSRGGSTDTQYF
TRBJ2-1 many 14 TRBV7-3 TRBD2 TGTGCCAGCAGCTTAACAAACGGCGGGGGAGAGCAGTTCTTC CASSLTNGGGEQFF
TRBJ2-2 few 19 TRBV6-2/TRBV6-3 TRBD1 TGTGCCAGCAGTTCCATTAGAGGGACAGGGGCGAAAAGCACCGGGGAGCTGTTTTTT CASSSIRGTGAKSTGELFF
TRBJ2-7 many 12 TRBV13 TRBD1 TGTGCCAGCAGCCCCAGGGGGCGCGAGCAGTACTTC CASSPRGREQYF
TRBJ1-2 many 15 TRBV20-1 TRBD1 TGCAGTGCCACCAAGGACAGGGCGGGTGACTATGGCTACACCTTC CSATKDRAGDYGYTF
TRBJ2-3 . 15 TRBV7-9 . TGTGCCAGCAGCTCCGGCGGTAGTGAAACAGATACGCAGTATTTT CASSSGGSETDTQYF
TRBJ1-6 many 17 TRBV18 TRBD1 TGTGCCAGCTCACCCCCGCTGCCGGACAGGAGTAATTCACCCCTCCACTTT CASSPPLPDRSNSPLHF
TRBJ2-3 medium-sized 14 TRBV7-2 TRBD1 TGTGCCAGCAGCTTAGGGGGACAGCTCCCCAGGGAGTATTTT CASSLGGQLPREYF
TRBJ2-5 many 15 TRBV6-2/TRBV6-3 TRBD2 TGTGCCAGCAGGCGAGAGCGGGGGGGGCAAGAGACCCAGTACTTC CASRRERGGQETQYF
TRBJ2-5 many 15 TRBV28 TRBD2 TGTGCCAGCAGTACTAGCGGAGGGTACCAAGAGACCCAGTACTTC CASSTSGGYQETQYF
TRBJ2-3 many 17 TRBV15 . TGTGCCACCAGCCGCCGAACCTTAGGGTCTAGCACAGATACGCAGTATTTT CATSRRTLGSSTDTQYF
TRBJ2-6 medium-sized 14 TRBV10-2 . TGCGCCAGCAGCCCCCTCTCTGGGGCCAACGTCCTGACTTTC CASSPLSGANVLTF
TRBJ2-1 medium-sized 14 TRBV12-3/TRBV12-4 . TGTGCCAGCAGTTTTGGATCCGGGTACAATGAGCAGTTCTTC CASSFGSGYNEQFF
TRBJ2-2 few 16 TRBV6-6 TRBD1 TGTGCCAGCAGGGGACCGGGACAGAGGAACACCGGGGAGCTGTTTTTT CASRGPGQRNTGELFF
TRBJ2-3 medium-sized 16 TRBV7-8 TRBD2 TGTGCCAGCAGCCGTGGGGCGGGGGGGGAGGCAGATACGCAGTATTTT CASSRGAGGEADTQYF
TRBJ2-1 medium-sized 17 TRBV7-9 TRBD1 TGTGCCAGCAGCTCGCCAGACAGGGGGAGCTCCTACAATGAGCAGTTCTTC CASSSPDRGSSYNEQFF
TRBJ2-2 medium-sized 14 TRBV29-1 . TGCAGCGCCCGTACTAGTTTGGGCACCGGGGAGCTGTTTTTT CSARTSLGTGELFF
TRBJ2-3 few 14 TRBV28 . TGTGCCAGCAGCCTGTCGCGGGGTATAGATACGCAGTATTTT CASSLSRGIDTQYF
TRBJ2-7 medium-sized 13 TRBV19 TRBD1 TGTGCCAGCGCGACAGGGTCGAGTTACGAGCAGTACTTC CASATGSSYEQYF
TRBJ2-1 many 15 TRBV12-3/TRBV12-4 TRBD2 TGTGCCAGCAGTTCCTATAGCGGGAGGGACAATGAGCAGTTCTTC CASSSYSGRDNEQFF
TRBJ2-2 . 16 TRBV7-9 TRBD1 TGTGCCAGCAGCTCCGGACAGGGCGCGAACACCGGGGAGCTGTTTTTT CASSSGQGANTGELFF
TRBJ1-5 medium-sized 14 TRBV4-3 . TGCGCCAGCAGCCAAGAAAGGGGGAGGCAGCCCCAGCATTTT CASSQERGRQPQHF
TRBJ1-1 medium-sized 15 TRBV12-3/TRBV12-4 . TGTGCCAGCAGTTTAGGCTGGGCAGAGAACACTGAAGCTTTCTTT CASSLGWAENTEAFF
TRBJ2-3 many 13 TRBV19 . TGTGCCAGTAGTGGTAGAGGTACAGATACGCAGTATTTT CASSGRGTDTQYF
TRBJ2-5 many 13 TRBV5-1 . TGCGCCAGCAGCGTAGCCCATCAAGAGACCCAGTACTTC CASSVAHQETQYF
TRBJ2-7 many 15 TRBV5-8 TRBD1 TGTGCCAGCAGCCCCCGGACAGGGTCGAAAGGCGAGCAGTACTTC CASSPRTGSKGEQYF
TRBJ2-1 many 17 TRBV7-8 . TGTGCCAGCAGCTTCCCACGCAATAGGCTCTCCTACAATGAGCAGTTCTTC CASSFPRNRLSYNEQFF
TRBJ2-1 many 15 TRBV12-3/TRBV12-4 . TGTGCCAGCACCACGGGACTGAGCTCCTACAATGAGCAGTTCTTC CASTTGLSSYNEQFF
TRBJ2-1 medium-sized 16 TRBV10-3 TRBD2 TGTGCCATCAGTGAGGGGAGGACTAGCGACCACAATGAGCAGTTCTTC CAISEGRTSDHNEQFF
TRBJ2-7 medium-sized 13 TRBV28 . TGTGCCACAAGTAGGAGGGGTTACTACGAGCAGTACTTC CATSRRGYYEQYF
TRBJ2-5 many 12 TRBV30 TRBD1 TGTGCCTTGGGACAGATAGAAGAGACCCAGTACTTC CALGQIEETQYF
TRBJ2-7 medium-sized 17 TRBV20-1 TRBD1 TGCAGTGCTAGAGATTCTTTGTGGACAGGGAGCTCCTACGAGCAGTACTTC CSARDSLWTGSSYEQYF